This is a list of T cell receptor beta chains from one sample in a study of CD8 T cells in ankylosing spondylitis. TCRdb re-analysed the 5' RACE reads in MiXCR, keeping a single row per CDR3 protein. The sample records 350,000 to 450,000 distinct CDR3 sequences, 20% to 25% being singletons. Sequencing was done on a sample of blood, either unsorted or a sorted T cell fraction (not recorded which). These receptors originate from a male donor with ankylosing spondylitis or in good health (not recorded which). Both conserved end residues are trimmed from each CDR3.

j_gene: TRBJ2-5
v_gene: TRBV2
CDR3aa: ASTRTGYETQY

j_gene: TRBJ2-5
v_gene: TRBV6-5
CDR3aa: ASSYSLAQETQY

j_gene: TRBJ1-1
v_gene: TRBV29-1
CDR3aa: SVEAGYDMNTEAF

j_gene: TRBJ2-3
v_gene: TRBV4-1
CDR3aa: ASSQDGSGNTDTQY

j_gene: TRBJ2-2
v_gene: TRBV3-1
CDR3aa: ASSQDLAGGLNTGELF

j_gene: TRBJ2-7
v_gene: TRBV29-1
CDR3aa: SVESGGESYEQY

j_gene: TRBJ2-5
v_gene: TRBV20-1
CDR3aa: SARDVRGQSETQY

j_gene: TRBJ2-7
v_gene: TRBV20-1
CDR3aa: SAETAYNYEQY

j_gene: TRBJ2-2
v_gene: TRBV7-9
CDR3aa: ASSALQDGDTGELF

j_gene: TRBJ2-1
v_gene: TRBV7-6
CDR3aa: ASSLADDEQF

j_gene: TRBJ2-5
v_gene: TRBV29-1
CDR3aa: SGLLQGWETQY

j_gene: TRBJ2-1
v_gene: TRBV11-2
CDR3aa: ASTLSGTEGQF

j_gene: TRBJ2-5
v_gene: TRBV27
CDR3aa: ASRKGAGSQY

j_gene: TRBJ2-1
v_gene: TRBV15
CDR3aa: ATRGNGANEQF

j_gene: TRBJ2-7
v_gene: TRBV20-1
CDR3aa: SASGFDRNPYEQY

j_gene: TRBJ2-2
v_gene: TRBV20-1
CDR3aa: SARVGESNAGELF